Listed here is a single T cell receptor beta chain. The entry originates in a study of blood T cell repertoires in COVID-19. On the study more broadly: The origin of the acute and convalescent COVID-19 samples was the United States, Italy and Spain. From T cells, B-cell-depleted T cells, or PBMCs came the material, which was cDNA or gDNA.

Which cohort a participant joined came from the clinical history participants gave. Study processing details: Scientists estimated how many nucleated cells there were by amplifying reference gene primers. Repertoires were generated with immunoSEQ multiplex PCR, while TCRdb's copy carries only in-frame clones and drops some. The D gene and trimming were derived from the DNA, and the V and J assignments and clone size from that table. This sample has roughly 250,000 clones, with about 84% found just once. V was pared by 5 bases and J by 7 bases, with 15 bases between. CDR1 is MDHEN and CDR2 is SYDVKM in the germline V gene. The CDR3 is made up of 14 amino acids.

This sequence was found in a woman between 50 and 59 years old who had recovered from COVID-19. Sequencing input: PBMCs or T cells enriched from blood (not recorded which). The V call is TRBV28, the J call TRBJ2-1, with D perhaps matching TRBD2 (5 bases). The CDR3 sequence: CASSQEGRKNEQFF. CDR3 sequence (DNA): TGTGCCAGCAGTCAAGAGGGTAGGAAGAATGAGCAGTTCTTC.